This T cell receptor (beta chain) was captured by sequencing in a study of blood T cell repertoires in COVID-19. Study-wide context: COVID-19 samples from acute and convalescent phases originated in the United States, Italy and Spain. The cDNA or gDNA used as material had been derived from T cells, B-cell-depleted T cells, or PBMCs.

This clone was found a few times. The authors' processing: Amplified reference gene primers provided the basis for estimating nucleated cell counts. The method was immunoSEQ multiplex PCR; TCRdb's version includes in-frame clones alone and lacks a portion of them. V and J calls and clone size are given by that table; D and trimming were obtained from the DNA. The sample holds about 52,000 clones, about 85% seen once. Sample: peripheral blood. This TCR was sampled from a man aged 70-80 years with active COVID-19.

The CDR3 protein is CASSLRQGLGEKLFF. The CDR3 region has the DNA TGTGCCAGCAGCTTACGGCAGGGATTAGGTGAAAAACTGTTTTTT. The V and J genes are TRBV7-8 and TRBJ1-4, with D possibly being TRBD1 (5 bases). The germline gives CDR1 SGHVS, CDR2 FQNEAQ. This CDR3 has 15 residues. Trimming pared 2 bases from V and 7 bases from J, leaving 14 bases between.